Detailed here is one TCR beta chain. The antigen is unknown. Clones were sequenced by immunoSEQ multiplex PCR, and TCRdb holds only the in-frame ones, with some missing. The repertoire includes roughly 130,000 clones, 89% of them detected once, and roughly 9.3% sits in the top ten. The donors were members of the validation cohort, which comprised 90 to 150 subjects and was separate from the first cohort of 730 or so subjects. This sample is part of a study of cytomegalovirus exposure and HLA in healthy donors. For the study at large: The same platform was used for the 130 or so validation repertoires and the approximately 670 first-cohort repertoires, a later analysis reported. Overall study results and limits: The authors confirmed in vitro that three CMV-associated chains were specific for CMV antigens. Subsequent analysis of the 110 or so validation repertoires found a tendency for first-cohort TCR clusters to co-occur.

V lost 4 bases and J lost 0; bases outside the gene matches: 13. The CDR3 is 20 amino acids. CDR1 MNHNS and CDR2 SASEGT come from the germline V gene. The specimen sequenced was PBMCs. The chain recombines TRBV6-1 with TRBJ2-1; 12 bases line up with TRBD2. This clonotype was sampled from a woman under 30 in good health and CMV-seropositive. This CDR3 is CASSVPSGGVKPNSYNEQFF. The CDR3 DNA reads TGTGCCAGCAGTGTACCTAGCGGGGGGGTTAAGCCTAACTCCTACAATGAGCAGTTCTTC.